This T cell receptor beta chain emerged from a study of post-analysis software for immune sequencing data. General study findings and limits: Included in a set of five TRBV segments more frequent in patients than controls were TRBV5-6, TRBV5-1 and TRBV20-1. Controls significantly exceeded multiple sclerosis patients in normalized Chao1 diversity. Strong co-clustering by F measure linked samples that shared a preparation batch.

Concerning this clonotype: Its antigen is undetermined.

CDR1 is SGHRS, CDR2 YFSETQ, per germline. The CDR3 contains 14 residues. Trimming took off 3 bases at V and 5 bases at J, with 14 bases between the two ends. cDNA libraries for TCR beta contained unique molecular identifiers. Once about 0.9 to 11 million T cells were used, roughly 0.5 million cDNA molecules resulted. MiXCR, run by TCRdb on the PCR reads, gives a single entry per CDR3 protein. Among 250,000 to 300,000 distinct CDR3 sequences listed, 36% were seen once. This chain connects TRBV5-1 to TRBJ2-5, with D possibly matching TRBD1 (6 bases). This receptor was obtained from a girl under 18 with multiple sclerosis. Source material: blood. CDR3 nucleotide sequence: TGCGCCAGCAGCTATTACAGGGCCGGGGAGACCCAGTACTTC. This codes for CASSYYRAGETQYF.